Described below is a single T cell receptor beta chain sequence and its context. Its antigen is currently unknown. PCR involved 60 Vbeta and 13 Jbeta primers. The data were produced by immunoSEQ multiplex PCR, yet TCRdb's version contains in-frame clones alone and is incomplete. Of about 91,000 clones in the sample, under 75% were seen once. This sample is part of a study of cytomegalovirus exposure and HLA in healthy donors. On the study more broadly: Unique TCRs numbering 75 million to 95 million, obtained from HLA-typed donors, made up an early data release.

Study conclusions and caveats: An ancestry cluster, one associated with Asian ancestry, reportedly showed fewer N-insertions than the approximately 670-donor mean in a later analysis. Cytomegalovirus association was assigned to over 150 TCR beta chains.

Germline CDR1 and CDR2: SGHVS and FQNEAQ. The CDR3 spans 15 residues. Trimming pared 3 bases from V and 2 bases from J, leaving 10 bases between. The TCR was taken from a female donor in good health and CMV-seronegative. This sequence joins TRBV7-8 and TRBJ2-2; maybe TRBD2 (6 bases). Material for sequencing was PBMCs. The CDR3 sequence: CASSLRDHNTGELFF. In DNA, the CDR3 is TGTGCCAGCAGCTTGCGGGACCATAACACCGGGGAGCTGTTTTTT.